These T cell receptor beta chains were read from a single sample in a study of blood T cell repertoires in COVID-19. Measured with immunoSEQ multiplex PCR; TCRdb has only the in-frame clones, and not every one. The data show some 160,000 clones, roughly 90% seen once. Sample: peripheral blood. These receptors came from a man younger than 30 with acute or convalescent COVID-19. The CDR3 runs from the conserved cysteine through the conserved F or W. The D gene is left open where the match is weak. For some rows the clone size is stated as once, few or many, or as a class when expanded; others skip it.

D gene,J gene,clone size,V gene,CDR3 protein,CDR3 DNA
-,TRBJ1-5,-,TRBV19,CASSRATQPQHF,TGTGCCAGTAGTAGGGCAACTCAGCCCCAGCATTTT
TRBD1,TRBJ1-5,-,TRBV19,CASSISGQGARQPQHF,TGTGCCAGTAGTATATCGGGACAGGGGGCTCGCCAGCCCCAGCATTTT
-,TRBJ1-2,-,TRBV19,CASSIMDSTNYGYTF,TGTGCCAGTAGTATTATGGACTCCACTAACTATGGCTACACCTTC
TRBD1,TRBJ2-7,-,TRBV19,CASSGTAYEQYF,TGTGCCAGTAGTGGGACAGCCTACGAGCAGTACTTC
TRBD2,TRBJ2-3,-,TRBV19,CASTPRASGRAGTDTQYF,TGTGCCAGTACCCCTAGGGCTAGCGGGAGGGCCGGCACAGATACGCAGTATTTT
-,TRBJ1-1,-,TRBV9,CASSVEGQGSAFF,TGTGCCAGCAGCGTAGAAGGGCAGGGTTCAGCTTTCTTT
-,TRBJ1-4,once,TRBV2,CASSEERREKLFF,TGTGCCAGCAGTGAGGAGAGGAGAGAAAAACTGTTTTTT
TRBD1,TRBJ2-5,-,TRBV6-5,CASTGGQGAGETQYF,TGTGCCAGCACCGGAGGACAGGGGGCCGGAGAGACCCAGTACTTC
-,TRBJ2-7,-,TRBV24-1,CATSAPQEYIFSEQYF,TGTGCCACCAGCGCACCCCAGGAATATATCTTCTCCGAGCAGTACTTC
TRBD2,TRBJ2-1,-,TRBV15,CATRALAGGSYYNEQFF,TGTGCCACCAGGGCACTAGCGGGGGGCTCTTACTACAATGAGCAGTTCTTC
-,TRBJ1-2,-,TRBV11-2,CASTQGLANYGYTF,TGTGCCAGCACACAGGGATTAGCTAACTATGGCTACACCTTC
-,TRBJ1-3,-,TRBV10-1,CASSPREFAGNTIYF,TGCGCCAGCAGCCCGCGAGAATTCGCTGGAAACACCATATATTTT
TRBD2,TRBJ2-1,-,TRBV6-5,CASSYSIGAGINEQFF,TGTGCCAGCAGTTACTCTATAGGAGCGGGGATCAATGAGCAGTTCTTC
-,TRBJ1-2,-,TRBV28,CASGGKGRGRYTF,TGTGCCAGCGGGGGAAAGGGGAGGGGACGCTACACCTTC
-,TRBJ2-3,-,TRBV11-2,CASSIRGDFTDTQYF,TGTGCCAGCAGCATTAGAGGGGACTTCACAGATACGCAGTATTTT
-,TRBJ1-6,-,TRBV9,CASSVAPTRGGERYNSPLHF,TGTGCCAGCAGCGTAGCACCCACGAGGGGCGGGGAGCGCTATAATTCACCCCTCCACTTT
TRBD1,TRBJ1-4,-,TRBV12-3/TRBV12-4,CASRRQGREKLFF,TGTGCCAGCAGAAGACAGGGGCGTGAAAAACTGTTTTTT
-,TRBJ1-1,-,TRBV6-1,CASSGSSVTAGGTEAFF,TGTGCCAGCAGTGGGTCTTCTGTGACAGCCGGCGGCACTGAAGCTTTCTTT